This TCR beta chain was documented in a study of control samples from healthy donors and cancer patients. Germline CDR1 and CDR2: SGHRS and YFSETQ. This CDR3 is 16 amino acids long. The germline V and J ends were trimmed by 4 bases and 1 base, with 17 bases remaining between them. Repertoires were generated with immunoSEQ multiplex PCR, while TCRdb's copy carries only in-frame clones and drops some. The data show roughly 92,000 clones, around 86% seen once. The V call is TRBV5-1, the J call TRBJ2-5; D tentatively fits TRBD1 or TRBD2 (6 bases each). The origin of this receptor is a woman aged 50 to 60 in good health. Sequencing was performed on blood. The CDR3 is CASSQNSGGGQETQYF. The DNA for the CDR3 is TGCGCCAGCAGCCAAAATAGCGGAGGGGGCCAAGAGACCCAGTACTTC.